Many counts were recorded for the clone carrying this T cell receptor (beta chain). No antigen is known for it. TCR beta CDR3 regions were amplified from RNA transcripts. TCR CDR3 regions were first amplified by RT-PCR with HTBI primers. In TCRdb, the multiplex PCR reads were re-called with MiXCR into one record per CDR3 protein. The data hold under 300,000 distinct CDR3 sequences, with around 20% observed a single time. The germline CDR1 and CDR2 sequences are LGHDT and YNNKEL (reference sequence). This CDR3 comprises 17 residues. V was cut by 0 bases and J by 6 bases, with 18 bases left in between. This entry comes from a study of T cells in Graves' hyperthyroidism and ophthalmopathy. Overall study results and limits: In simple terms, a model built on 13 V-J features told ophthalmopathy apart from stable hyperthyroidism.

The sample comprised blood. This clonotype was sampled from a man younger than 40 with Graves' ophthalmopathy. The chain couples TRBV3-1 to TRBJ2-1; possibly TRBD2 for D (6 bases). CDR3 residues: CASSQEVRRLGGNEQFF. CDR3 DNA sequence: TGTGCCAGCAGCCAAGAAGTCCGACGACTAGGAGGCAATGAGCAGTTCTTC.